Presented here are 6 T cell receptor beta chains from one specimen sequenced in a study of cytomegalovirus exposure and HLA in healthy donors (dated by TCRdb to the late 2010s). To prepare the library, the immunoSEQ multiplex PCR assay was applied. For the multiplex PCR, a mixture combining 60 forward primers for TCR Vbeta segments and 13 reverse primers for TCR Jbeta segments was used. The table comes from immuneACCESS by way of TCRdb, which keeps in-frame sequences with V and J called. Part of the clones is missing from these tables; in studies checked, under half for an unresolved V gene and the rest for unknown reasons. Within this sample are around 90,000 clones, with roughly 85% of them counted one time only. The top ten hold around 7% of the sample. Sequenced material: PBMCs. The source is a man aged 40-55 years in good health and CMV-seropositive.

In DNA form, the CDR3 reads TGTGCCACCAGCAGCGCCCCTAGCGGGAGTGGTGTAGATACGCAGTATTTT. Translated: CATSSAPSGSGVDTQYF. The chain uses TRBV15 and TRBJ2-3, with TRBD2 matching over 10 bases. The CDR3 consists of 17 residues. V was clipped by 3 bases and J by 5 bases; unmatched bases: 11. Germline assignment: CDR1 LNHNV and CDR2 YYDKDF (reference sequence).

The J gene is TRBJ2-1, the V gene TRBV27; D is undetermined. Trimming removed 5 bases at V and 5 bases at J, with 10 bases between. Germline CDR1 and CDR2: MNHEY and SMNVEV (reference sequence). The length of the CDR3 is 13 residues. The CDR3 DNA reads TGTGCCAGCAGTCGCCCACTAAACAATGAGCAGTTCTTC. It encodes CASSRPLNNEQFF.

This chain links TRBV15 with TRBJ2-1, with 11 bases that match TRBD2. CDR3 length: 15 amino acids. V was pared by 3 bases and J by 7 bases, with 5 bases of the junction left unmatched. Germline CDR1 LNHNV, CDR2 YYDKDF (reference sequence). Written as DNA, the CDR3 is TGTGCCACCAGCAGGGGAGGGACTAGCGGTAATGAGCAGTTCTTC. Translated: CATSRGGTSGNEQFF.

V usage is TRBV7-8 and J usage is TRBJ2-1, with 7 positions matching TRBD1. The trim removed 5 bases at V and 0 bases at J, leaving 4 bases unmatched. This CDR3 region has 15 residues. Germline V gene lookup returns CDR1 SGHVS and CDR2 FQNEAQ. The CDR3, as DNA: TGTGCCAGCAGCCAGACAGGGAGCTCCTACAATGAGCAGTTCTTC. Translating it yields CASSQTGSSYNEQFF.

This chain uses TRBV11-2 with TRBJ2-1; D may be TRBD2 (7 bases). V lost 2 bases, J lost 6 bases, and 20 bases lay in between. CDR3 size: 17 residues. Germline CDR1 SGHAT, CDR2 FQNNGV. The CDR3 reads CASSLPPWGGASNEQFF. CDR3 nucleotides: TGTGCCAGCAGCTTACCCCCCTGGGGGGGGGCAAGCAATGAGCAGTTCTTC.

The chain couples TRBV27 to TRBJ2-2, with 9 bases lining up with TRBD2. The CDR3 spans 12 residues. V gave up 5 bases and J gave up 11 bases; unmatched junction bases: 3. Germline values: CDR1 MNHEY, CDR2 SMNVEV (reference sequence). The CDR3 here is CASSTLAGELFF. The CDR3 nucleotides read TGTGCCAGCAGTACACTAGCGGGCGAGCTGTTTTTT.